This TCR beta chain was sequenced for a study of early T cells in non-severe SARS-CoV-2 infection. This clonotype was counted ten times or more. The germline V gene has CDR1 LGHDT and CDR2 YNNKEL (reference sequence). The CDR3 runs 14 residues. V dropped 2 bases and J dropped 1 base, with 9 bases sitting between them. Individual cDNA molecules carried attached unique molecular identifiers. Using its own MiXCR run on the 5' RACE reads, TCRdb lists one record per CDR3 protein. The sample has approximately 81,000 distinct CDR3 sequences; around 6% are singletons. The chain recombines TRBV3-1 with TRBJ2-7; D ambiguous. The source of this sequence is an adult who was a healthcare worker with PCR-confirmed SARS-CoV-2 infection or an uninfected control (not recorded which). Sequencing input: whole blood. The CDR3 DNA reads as TGTGCCAGCAGCCAAACCGACGGTTCCTACGAGCAGTACTTC. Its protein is CASSQTDGSYEQYF.